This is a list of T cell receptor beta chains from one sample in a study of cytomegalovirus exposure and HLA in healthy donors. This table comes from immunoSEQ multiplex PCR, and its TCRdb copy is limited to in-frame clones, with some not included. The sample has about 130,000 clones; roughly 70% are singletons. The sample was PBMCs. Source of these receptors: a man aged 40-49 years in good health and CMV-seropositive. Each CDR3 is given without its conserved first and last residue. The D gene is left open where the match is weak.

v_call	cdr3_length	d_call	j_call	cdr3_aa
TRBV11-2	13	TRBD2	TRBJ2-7	ASSLGSGRSYEQY
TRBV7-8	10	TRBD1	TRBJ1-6	ASSLSTGDLH
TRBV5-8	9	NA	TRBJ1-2	ASSFGYGYT
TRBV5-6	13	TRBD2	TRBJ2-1	ASSPVGGTYNEQF
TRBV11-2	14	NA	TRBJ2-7	ASSLVPGVSGYEQY
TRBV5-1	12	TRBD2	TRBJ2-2	ASSLGSSGGELF
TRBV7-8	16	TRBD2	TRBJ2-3	ASSFSPLAGDSTDTQY
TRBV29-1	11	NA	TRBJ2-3	SVSGRFKDTQY
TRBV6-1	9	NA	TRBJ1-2	ASDINYGYT
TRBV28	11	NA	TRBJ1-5	ASSDSGRQPQH
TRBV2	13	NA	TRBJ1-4	ASSENRGHPEKPF